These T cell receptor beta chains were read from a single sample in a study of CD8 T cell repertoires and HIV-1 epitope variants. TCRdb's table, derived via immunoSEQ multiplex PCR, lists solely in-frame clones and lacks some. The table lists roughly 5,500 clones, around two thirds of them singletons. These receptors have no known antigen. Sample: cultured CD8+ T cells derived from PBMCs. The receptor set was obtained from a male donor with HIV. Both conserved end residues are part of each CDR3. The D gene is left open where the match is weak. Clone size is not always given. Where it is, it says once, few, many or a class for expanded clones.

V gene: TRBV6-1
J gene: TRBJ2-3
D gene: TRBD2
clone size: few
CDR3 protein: CASSETSGRPDTQYF
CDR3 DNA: TGTGCCAGCAGTGAGACTAGCGGGAGGCCAGATACGCAGTATTTT

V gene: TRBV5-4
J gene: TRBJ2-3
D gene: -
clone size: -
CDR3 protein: CASSPARGAMDTQYF
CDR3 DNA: TGTGCCAGCAGCCCGGCGAGGGGGGCTATGGATACGCAGTATTTT

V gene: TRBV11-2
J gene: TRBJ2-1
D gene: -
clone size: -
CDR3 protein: CASSPRGGGPYNEQFF
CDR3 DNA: TGTGCCAGCAGCCCCAGGGGAGGGGGTCCCTACAATGAGCAGTTCTTC

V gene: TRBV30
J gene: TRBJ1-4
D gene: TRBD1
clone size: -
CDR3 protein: CAWSVPDRGDEKLFF
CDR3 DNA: TGTGCCTGGAGTGTACCGGACAGGGGAGATGAAAAACTGTTTTTT

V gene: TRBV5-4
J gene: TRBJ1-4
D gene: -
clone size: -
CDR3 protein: CASSLVAGDKLFF
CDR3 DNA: TGTGCCAGCAGCCTCGTGGCAGGGGATAAACTGTTTTTT

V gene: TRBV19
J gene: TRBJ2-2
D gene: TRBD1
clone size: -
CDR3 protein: CASQGAVTGELFF
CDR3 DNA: TGTGCCAGTCAGGGGGCGGTCACCGGGGAGCTGTTTTTT

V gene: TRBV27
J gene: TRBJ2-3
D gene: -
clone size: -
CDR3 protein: CASSLMFGAPTDTQYF
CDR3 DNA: TGTGCCAGCAGTCTTATGTTCGGGGCGCCCACAGATACGCAGTATTTT

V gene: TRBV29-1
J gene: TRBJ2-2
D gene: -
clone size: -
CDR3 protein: CSVDSAGTGGELFF
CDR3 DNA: TGCAGCGTTGATTCGGCGGGGACGGGCGGGGAGCTGTTTTTT

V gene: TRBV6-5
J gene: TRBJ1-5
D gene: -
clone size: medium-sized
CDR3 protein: CASSGGQGIHQPQHF
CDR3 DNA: TGTGCCAGCAGTGGGGGGCAGGGGATACATCAGCCCCAGCATTTT

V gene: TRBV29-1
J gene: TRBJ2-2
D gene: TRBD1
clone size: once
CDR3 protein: CSCQDRDAGELFF
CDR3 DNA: TGCAGCTGTCAAGACAGGGACGCCGGGGAGCTGTTTTTT

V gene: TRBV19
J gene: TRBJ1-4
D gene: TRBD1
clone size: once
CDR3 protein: CASSIDPDRDEKLFF
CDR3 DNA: TGTGCCAGTAGTATAGATCCGGACAGGGACGAAAAACTGTTTTTT

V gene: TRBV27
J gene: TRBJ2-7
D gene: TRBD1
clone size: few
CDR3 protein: CASRWDDRDYEQYF
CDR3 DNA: TGTGCCAGCAGGTGGGACGACAGGGACTACGAGCAGTACTTC

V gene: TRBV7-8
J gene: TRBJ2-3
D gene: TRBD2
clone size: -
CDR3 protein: CASSPRRAGGRDTQYF
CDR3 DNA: TGTGCCAGCAGCCCCCGTAGGGCGGGAGGGAGAGATACGCAGTATTTT

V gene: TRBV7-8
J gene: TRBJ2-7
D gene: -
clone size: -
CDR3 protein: CASSLGGFDEQYF
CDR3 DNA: TGTGCCAGCAGCTTAGGGGGGTTCGACGAGCAGTACTTC

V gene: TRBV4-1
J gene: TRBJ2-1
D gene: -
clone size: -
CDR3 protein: CASSQVDYNEQFF
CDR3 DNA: TGCGCCAGCAGCCAAGTCGATTACAATGAGCAGTTCTTC